This T cell receptor beta chain derives from a study of post-analysis software for immune sequencing data. The wider study: Multiple sclerosis in the patients followed relapsing-remitting, secondary progressive and progressive-relapsing courses.

About this clonotype itself: Antigen unknown.

Whole-study results and caveats: Normalized Chao1 diversity in multiple sclerosis patients fell significantly below that of controls. When patients were compared with controls, 4 or 5 TRBV segments were more frequent, TRBV5-6, TRBV5-1 and TRBV20-1 among them. Pronounced co-clustering by F measure was evident among identically batched samples.

The CDR3 extends over 17 amino acids. After removal of 4 bases from V and 2 bases from J, the junction contained 6 bases not matched to a gene. TCR beta libraries were prepared from cDNA with unique molecular identifiers. T cells numbering roughly 1 to 10 million yielded approximately 500,000 cDNA molecules. Each CDR3 protein gets one entry after TCRdb re-called the PCR reads with MiXCR. Of about 820,000 distinct CDR3 sequences listed, about 50% were seen once; the top ten hold approximately 4.5%. Sequenced: blood. V and J are TRBV12-3 or TRBV12-4 and TRBJ2-5; 14 nucleotides align to TRBD2. This receptor was obtained from a girl under 18 with multiple sclerosis. The CDR3 loop reads CASSSTSGRAGQETQYF. The CDR3 DNA sequence: TGTGCCAGCAGTTCGACTAGCGGGAGGGCCGGGCAAGAGACCCAGTACTTC.